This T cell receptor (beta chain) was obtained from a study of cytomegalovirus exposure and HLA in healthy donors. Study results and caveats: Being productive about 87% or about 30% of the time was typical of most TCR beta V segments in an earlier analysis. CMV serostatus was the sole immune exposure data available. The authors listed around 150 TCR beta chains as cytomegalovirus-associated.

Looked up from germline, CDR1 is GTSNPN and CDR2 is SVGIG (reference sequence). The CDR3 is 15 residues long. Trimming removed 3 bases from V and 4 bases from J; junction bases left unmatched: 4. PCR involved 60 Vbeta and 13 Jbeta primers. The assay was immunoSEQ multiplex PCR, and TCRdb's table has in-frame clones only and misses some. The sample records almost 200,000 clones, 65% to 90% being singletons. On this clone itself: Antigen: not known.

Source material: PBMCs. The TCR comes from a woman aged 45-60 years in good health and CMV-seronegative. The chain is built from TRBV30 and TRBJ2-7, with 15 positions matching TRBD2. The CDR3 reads CAWSAGTSGRYEQYF. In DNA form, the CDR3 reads TGTGCCTGGAGCGCCGGGACTAGCGGGAGGTACGAGCAGTACTTC.